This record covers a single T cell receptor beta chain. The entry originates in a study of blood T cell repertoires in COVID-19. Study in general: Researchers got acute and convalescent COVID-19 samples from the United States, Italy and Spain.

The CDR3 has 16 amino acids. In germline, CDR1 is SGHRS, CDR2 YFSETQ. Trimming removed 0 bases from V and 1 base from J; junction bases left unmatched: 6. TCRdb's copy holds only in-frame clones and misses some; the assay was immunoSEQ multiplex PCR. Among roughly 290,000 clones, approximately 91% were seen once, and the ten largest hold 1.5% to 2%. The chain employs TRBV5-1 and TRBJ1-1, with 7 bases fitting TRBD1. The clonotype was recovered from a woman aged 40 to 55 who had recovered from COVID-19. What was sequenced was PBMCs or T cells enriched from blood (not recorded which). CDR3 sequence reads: CASSLVGDRQNTEAFF. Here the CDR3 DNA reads TGCGCCAGCAGCTTGGTTGGGGACAGACAGAACACTGAAGCTTTCTTT.